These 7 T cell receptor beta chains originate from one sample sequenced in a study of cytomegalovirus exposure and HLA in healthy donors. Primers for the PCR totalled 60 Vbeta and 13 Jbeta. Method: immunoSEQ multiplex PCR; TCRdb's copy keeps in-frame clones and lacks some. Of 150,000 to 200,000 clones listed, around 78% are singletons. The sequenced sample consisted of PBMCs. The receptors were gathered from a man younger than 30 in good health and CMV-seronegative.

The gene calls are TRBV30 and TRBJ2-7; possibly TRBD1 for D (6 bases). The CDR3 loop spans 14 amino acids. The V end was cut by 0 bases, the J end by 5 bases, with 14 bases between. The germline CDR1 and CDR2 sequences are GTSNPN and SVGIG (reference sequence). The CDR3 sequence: CAWSVYRERNEQYF. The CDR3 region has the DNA TGTGCCTGGAGTGTATACAGGGAGAGGAACGAGCAGTACTTC.

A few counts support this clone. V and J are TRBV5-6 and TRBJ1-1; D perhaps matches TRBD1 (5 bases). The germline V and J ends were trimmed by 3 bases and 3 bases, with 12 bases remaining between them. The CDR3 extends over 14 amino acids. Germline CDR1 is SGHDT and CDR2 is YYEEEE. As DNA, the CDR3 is TGTGCCAGCAGCTACCAGGGAGGATACACTGAAGCTTTCTTT. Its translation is CASSYQGGYTEAFF.

Here the CDR3 reads CASSVTGQNSGNTIYF. Here the CDR3 DNA reads TGTGCCAGCAGTGTCACCGGACAGAACTCTGGAAACACCATATATTTT. V and J are TRBV6-1 and TRBJ1-3; D is perhaps TRBD1 (6 bases). V shed 4 bases and J shed 0 bases, with 13 bases lying between them. Looked up from germline, CDR1 is MNHNS and CDR2 is SASEGT. The CDR3 extends over 16 amino acids.

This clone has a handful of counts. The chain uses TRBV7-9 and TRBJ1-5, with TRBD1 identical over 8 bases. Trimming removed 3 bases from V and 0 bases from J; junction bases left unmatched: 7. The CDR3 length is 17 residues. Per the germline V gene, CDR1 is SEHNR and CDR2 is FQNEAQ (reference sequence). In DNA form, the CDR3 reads TGTGCCAGCAGCTTTGTGGCAGGGGGCCATAGCAATCAGCCCCAGCATTTT. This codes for CASSFVAGGHSNQPQHF.

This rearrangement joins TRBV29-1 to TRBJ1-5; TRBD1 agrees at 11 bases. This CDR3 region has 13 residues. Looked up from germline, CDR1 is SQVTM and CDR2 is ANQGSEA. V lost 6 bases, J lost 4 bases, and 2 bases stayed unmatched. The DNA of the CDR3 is TGCAGCGTGGGACAGGGGGAGAATCAGCCCCAGCATTTT. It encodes CSVGQGENQPQHF.

The CDR3 nucleotides read TGTGCCATCAGTGGCGAGAGTGGGAGGAACACTGAAGCTTTCTTT. Translated, it gives CAISGESGRNTEAFF. The chain carries TRBV10-3 and TRBJ1-1; D is ambiguous. Germline lookup yields CDR1 ENHRY and CDR2 SYGVKD. Trimming took off 4 bases at V and 1 base at J, with 13 bases between the two ends. The CDR3 consists of 15 residues.

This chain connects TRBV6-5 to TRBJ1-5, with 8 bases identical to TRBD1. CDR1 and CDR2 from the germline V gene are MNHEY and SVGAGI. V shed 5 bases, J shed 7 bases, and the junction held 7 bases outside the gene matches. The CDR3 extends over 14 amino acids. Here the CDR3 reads CASSPVAGGQPQHF. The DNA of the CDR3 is TGTGCCAGCAGTCCAGTGGCAGGGGGCCAGCCCCAGCATTTT.